These 2 T cell receptor beta chains share one sample of origin, sequenced in a study of T cell repertoires in cytomegalovirus infection. From the reads, TCRdb called clonotypes with MiXCR, one entry per CDR3 protein. Here the sample spans fewer than 300,000 distinct CDR3 sequences, more than 20% being singletons. Material: PBMCs. The receptors derive from a human donor in good health (CMV status not recorded). Some clones in this sample may be carry-over from other donors' samples.

This clonotype was recorded at least ten times. The V gene is TRBV7-2, the J gene TRBJ2-7, with a possible D match to TRBD1 (6 bases). The CDR3 has 14 amino acids. From germline, CDR1 is SGHTA and CDR2 FQGNSA. V was shortened by 5 bases and J by 2 bases, with 13 bases between the two germline ends. In nucleotides, the CDR3 is TGTGCCAGCAGCCCCCAGACAGGAACCTACGAGCAGTACTTC. Translated, it gives CASSPQTGTYEQYF.

The chain carries TRBV4-1 and TRBJ2-7; either TRBD1 or TRBD2 may fit D (5 bases each). Germline V gene data show CDR1 as MGHRA and CDR2 as YSYEKL. The length of the CDR3 is 15 residues. V was trimmed by 3 bases and J by 6 bases, leaving 18 bases between them. The DNA of the CDR3 is TGCGCCAGCAGCCAGTCCGGGACGCTCGATAGCGAGCAGTACTTC. Amino acids: CASSQSGTLDSEQYF.